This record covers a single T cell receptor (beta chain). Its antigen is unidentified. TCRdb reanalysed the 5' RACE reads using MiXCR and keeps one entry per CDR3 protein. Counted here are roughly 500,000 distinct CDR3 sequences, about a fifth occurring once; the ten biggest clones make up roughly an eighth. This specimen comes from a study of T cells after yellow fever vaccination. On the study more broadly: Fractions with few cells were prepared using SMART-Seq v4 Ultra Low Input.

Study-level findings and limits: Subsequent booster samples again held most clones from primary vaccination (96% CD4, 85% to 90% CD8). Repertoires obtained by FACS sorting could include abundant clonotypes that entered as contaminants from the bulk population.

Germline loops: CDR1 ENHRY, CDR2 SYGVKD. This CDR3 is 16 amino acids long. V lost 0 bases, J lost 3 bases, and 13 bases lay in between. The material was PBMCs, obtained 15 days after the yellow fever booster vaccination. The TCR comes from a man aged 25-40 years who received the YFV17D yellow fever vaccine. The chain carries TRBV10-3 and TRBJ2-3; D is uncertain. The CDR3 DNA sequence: TGTGCCATCAGTGAGTCGAGAATCGGTGGGACAGATACGCAGTATTTT. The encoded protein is CAISESRIGGTDTQYF.